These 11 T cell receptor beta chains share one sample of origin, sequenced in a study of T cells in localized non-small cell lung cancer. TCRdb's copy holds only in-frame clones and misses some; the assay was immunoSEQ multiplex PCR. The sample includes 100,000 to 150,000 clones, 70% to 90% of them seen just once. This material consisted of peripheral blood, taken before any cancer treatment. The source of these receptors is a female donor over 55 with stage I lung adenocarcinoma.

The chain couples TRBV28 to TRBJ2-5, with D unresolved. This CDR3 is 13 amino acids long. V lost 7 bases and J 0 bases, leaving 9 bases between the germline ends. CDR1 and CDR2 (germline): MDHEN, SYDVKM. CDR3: CASKGTNQETQYF. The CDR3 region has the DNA TGTGCCAGCAAGGGCACTAACCAAGAGACCCAGTACTTC.

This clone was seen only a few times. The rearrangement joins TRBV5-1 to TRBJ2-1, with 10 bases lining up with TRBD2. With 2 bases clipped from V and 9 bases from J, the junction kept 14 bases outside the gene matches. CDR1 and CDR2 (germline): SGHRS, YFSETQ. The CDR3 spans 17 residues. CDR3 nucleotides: TGCGCCAGCAGCTTCGGTGGCAGCGGGAGGGTGCGGGGTGAGCAGTTCTTC. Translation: CASSFGGSGRVRGEQFF.

CDR3 residues: CASSRTATNEKLFF. CDR3 sequence (DNA): TGCGCCAGCAGTCGGACAGCCACTAATGAAAAACTGTTTTTT. This sequence joins TRBV5-1 and TRBJ1-4, with a tentative D call TRBD1 (6 bases). CDR1 SGHRS and CDR2 YFSETQ come from the germline V gene. This CDR3 has 14 amino acids. V was pared by 5 bases and J by 2 bases, with 10 bases between.

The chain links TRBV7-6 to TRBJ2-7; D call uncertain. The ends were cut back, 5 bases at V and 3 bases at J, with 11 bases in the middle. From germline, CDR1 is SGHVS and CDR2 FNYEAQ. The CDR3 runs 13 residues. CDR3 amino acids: CASSPSYSYEQYF. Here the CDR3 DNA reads TGTGCCAGCAGCCCATCTTACAGCTACGAGCAGTACTTC. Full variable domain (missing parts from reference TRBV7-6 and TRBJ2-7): GAGVSQSPRYKVTKRGQDVALRCDPISGHVSLYWYRQALGQGPEFLTYFNYEAQQDKSGLPNDRFSAERPEGSISTLTIQRTEQRDSAMYRCASSPSYSYEQYFGPGTRLTVT.

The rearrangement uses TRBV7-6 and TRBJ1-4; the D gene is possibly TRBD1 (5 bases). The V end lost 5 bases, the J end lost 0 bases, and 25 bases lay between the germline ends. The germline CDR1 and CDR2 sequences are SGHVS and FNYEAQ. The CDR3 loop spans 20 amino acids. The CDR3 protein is CASSLLGGEYIMTTNEKLFF. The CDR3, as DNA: TGTGCCAGCAGCCTACTAGGAGGGGAGTACATCATGACAACTAATGAAAAACTGTTTTTT.

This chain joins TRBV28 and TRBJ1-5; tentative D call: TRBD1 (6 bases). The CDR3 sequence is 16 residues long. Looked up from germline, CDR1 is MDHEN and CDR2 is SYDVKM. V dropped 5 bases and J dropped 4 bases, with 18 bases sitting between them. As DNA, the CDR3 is TGTGCCAGCAGTGCATCTTGGGGGCTGTCGAATCAGCCCCAGCATTTT. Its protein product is CASSASWGLSNQPQHF. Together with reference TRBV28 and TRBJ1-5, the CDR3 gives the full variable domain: DVKVTQSSRYLVKRTGEKVFLECVQDMDHENMFWYRQDPGLGLRLIYFSYDVKMKEKGDIPEGYSVSREKKERFSLILESASTNQTSMYLCASSASWGLSNQPQHFGDGTRLSIL.

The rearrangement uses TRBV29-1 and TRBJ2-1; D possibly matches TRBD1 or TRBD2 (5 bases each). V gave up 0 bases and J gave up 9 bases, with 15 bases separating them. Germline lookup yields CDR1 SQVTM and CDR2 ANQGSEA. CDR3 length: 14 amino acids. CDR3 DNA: TGCAGCGTTGAAGACCCAACAGGTGGGACTGAGCAGTTCTTC. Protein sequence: CSVEDPTGGTEQFF.

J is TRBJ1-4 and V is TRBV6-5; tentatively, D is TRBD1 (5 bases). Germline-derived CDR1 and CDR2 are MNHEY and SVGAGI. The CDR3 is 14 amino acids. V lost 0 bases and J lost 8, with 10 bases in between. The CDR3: CASSYSGHTEKLFF. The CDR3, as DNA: TGTGCCAGCAGTTACTCCGGACACACAGAAAAACTGTTTTTT.

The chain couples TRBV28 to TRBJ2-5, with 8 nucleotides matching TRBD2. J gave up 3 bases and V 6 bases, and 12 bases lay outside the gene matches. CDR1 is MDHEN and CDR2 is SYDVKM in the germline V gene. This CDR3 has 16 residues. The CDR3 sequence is CASSPFGSGNKETQYF. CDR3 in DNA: TGTGCCAGCAGCCCCTTCGGTAGCGGGAATAAAGAGACCCAGTACTTC.

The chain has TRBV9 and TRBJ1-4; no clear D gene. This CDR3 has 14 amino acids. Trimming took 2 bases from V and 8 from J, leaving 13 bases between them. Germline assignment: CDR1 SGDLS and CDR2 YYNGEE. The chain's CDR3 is CASSVRPESEKLFF. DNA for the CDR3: TGTGCCAGCAGCGTTCGCCCCGAGTCCGAAAAACTGTTTTTT.

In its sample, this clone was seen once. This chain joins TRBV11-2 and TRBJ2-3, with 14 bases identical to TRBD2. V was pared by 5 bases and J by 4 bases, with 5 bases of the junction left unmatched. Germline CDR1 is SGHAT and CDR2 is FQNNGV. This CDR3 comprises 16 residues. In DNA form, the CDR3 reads TGTGCCAGCAGCCCCCAGGGACTAGCGGGAGCAGATACGCAGTATTTT. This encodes CASSPQGLAGADTQYF.